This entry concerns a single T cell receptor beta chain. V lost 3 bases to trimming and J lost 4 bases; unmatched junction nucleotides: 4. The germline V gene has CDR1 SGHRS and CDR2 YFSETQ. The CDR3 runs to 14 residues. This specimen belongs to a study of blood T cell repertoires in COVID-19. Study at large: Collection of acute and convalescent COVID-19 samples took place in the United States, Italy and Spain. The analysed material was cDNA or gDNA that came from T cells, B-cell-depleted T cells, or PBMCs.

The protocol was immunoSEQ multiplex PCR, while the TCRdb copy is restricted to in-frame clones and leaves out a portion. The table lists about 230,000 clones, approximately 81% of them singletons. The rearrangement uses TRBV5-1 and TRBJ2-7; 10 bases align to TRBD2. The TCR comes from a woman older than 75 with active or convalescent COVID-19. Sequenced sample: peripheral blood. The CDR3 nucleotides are TGCGCCAGCAGCTCTAGCGGGAGTTCGTACGAGCAGTACTTC. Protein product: CASSSSGSSYEQYF. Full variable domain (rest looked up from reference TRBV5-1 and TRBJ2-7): KAGVTQTPRYLIKTRGQQVTLSCSPISGHRSVSWYQQTPGQGLQFLFEYFSETQRNKGNFPGRFSGRQFSNSRSEMNVSTLELGDSALYLCASSSSGSSYEQYFGPGTRLTVT.